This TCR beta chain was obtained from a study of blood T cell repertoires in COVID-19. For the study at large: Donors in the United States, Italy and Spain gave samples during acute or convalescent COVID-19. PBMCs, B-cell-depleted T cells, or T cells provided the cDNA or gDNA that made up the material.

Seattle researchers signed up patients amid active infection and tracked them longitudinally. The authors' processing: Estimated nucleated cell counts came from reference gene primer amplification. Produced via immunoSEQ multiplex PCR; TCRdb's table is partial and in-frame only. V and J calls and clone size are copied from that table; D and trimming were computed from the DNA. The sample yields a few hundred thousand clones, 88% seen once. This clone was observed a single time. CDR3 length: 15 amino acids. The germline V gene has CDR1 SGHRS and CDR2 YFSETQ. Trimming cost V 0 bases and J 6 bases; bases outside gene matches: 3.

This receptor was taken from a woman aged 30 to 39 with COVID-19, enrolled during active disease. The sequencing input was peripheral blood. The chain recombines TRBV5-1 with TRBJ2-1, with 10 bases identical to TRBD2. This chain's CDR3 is CASSLGLAGLNEQFF. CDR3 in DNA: TGCGCCAGCAGCTTGGGACTAGCGGGCCTCAATGAGCAGTTCTTC.